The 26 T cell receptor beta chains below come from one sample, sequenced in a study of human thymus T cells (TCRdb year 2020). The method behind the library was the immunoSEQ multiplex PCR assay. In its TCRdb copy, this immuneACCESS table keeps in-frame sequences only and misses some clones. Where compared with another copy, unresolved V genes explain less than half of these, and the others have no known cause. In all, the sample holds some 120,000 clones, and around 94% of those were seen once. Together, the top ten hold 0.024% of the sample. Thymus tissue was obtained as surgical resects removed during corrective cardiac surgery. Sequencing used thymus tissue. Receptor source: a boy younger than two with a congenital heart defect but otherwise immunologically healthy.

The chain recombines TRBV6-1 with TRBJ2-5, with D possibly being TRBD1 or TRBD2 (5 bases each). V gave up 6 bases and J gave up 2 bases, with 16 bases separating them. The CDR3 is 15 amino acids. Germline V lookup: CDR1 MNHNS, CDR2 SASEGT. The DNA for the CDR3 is TGTGCCAGCAGGAGAGGGGCGGCTCAACAAGAGACCCAGTACTTC. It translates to CASRRGAAQQETQYF.

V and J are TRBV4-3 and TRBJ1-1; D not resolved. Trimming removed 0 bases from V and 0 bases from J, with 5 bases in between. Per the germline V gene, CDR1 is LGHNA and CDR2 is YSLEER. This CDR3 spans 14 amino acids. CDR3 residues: CASSQEPVNTEAFF. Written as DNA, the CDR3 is TGCGCCAGCAGCCAAGAGCCCGTGAACACTGAAGCTTTCTTT.

CDR3 DNA: TGTGCCAGCAGCCTCGGTACTAGCCACACAGATACGCAGTATTTT. Translated, it gives CASSLGTSHTDTQYF. The rearrangement joins TRBV7-3 to TRBJ2-3; possible D gene TRBD2, 6 bases. The CDR3 covers 15 residues. V dropped 5 bases and J dropped 2 bases, with 14 bases sitting between them. In germline, CDR1 is SGHTA, CDR2 FQGTGA.

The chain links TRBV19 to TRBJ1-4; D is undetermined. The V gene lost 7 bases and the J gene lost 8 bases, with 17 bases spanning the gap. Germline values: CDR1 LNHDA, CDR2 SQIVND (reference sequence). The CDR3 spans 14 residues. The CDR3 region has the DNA TGTGCCAGTACCCCCGAACGGGAGAAGGAAAAACTGTTTTTT. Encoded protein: CASTPEREKEKLFF. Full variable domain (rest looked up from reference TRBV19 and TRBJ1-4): DGGITQSPKYLFRKEGQNVTLSCEQNLNHDAMYWYRQDPGQGLRLIYYSQIVNDFQKGDIAEGYSVSREKKESFPLTVTSAQKNPTAFYLCASTPEREKEKLFFGSGTQLSVL.

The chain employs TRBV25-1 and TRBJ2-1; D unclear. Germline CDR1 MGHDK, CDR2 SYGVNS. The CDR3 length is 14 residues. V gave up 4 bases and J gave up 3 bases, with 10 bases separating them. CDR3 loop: CASSVAWDYNEQFF. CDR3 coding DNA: TGTGCCAGCAGTGTGGCGTGGGACTACAATGAGCAGTTCTTC.

DNA of the CDR3: TGCGCCAGCAGCCTGGATTTCCGGCAGGGGGTTGAAAAACTGTTTTTT. Residues: CASSLDFRQGVEKLFF. V usage is TRBV5-1 and J usage is TRBJ1-4, with TRBD1 matching over 7 bases. The CDR3 consists of 16 residues. V gave up 4 bases and J gave up 7 bases; unmatched junction bases: 13. Germline loops: CDR1 SGHRS, CDR2 YFSETQ.

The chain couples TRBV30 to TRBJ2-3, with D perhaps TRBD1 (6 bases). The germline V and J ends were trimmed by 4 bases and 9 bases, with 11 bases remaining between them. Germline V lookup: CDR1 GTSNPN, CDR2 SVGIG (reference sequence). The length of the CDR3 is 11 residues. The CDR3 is CAWTDRRTQYF. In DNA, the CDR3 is TGTGCCTGGACCGACAGGAGAACGCAGTATTTT. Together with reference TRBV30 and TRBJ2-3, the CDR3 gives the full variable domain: SQTIHQWPATLVQPVGSPLSLECTVEGTSNPNLYWYRQAAGRGLQLLFYSVGIGQISSEVPQNLSASRPQDRQFILSSKKLLLSDSGFYLCAWTDRRTQYFGPGTRLTVL.

The CDR3 loop is CASSPRYTGTGLMDEQFF. The CDR3 coding sequence is TGTGCCAGCAGCCCGAGATACACCGGGACAGGGCTTATGGATGAGCAGTTCTTC. The rearrangement links TRBV9 to TRBJ2-1, with 9 nucleotides matching TRBD1. Germline CDR1 is SGDLS and CDR2 is YYNGEE. The J segment lost 8 bases and the V segment lost 4 bases, leaving 19 bases of the junction unmatched. The CDR3 runs 18 residues.

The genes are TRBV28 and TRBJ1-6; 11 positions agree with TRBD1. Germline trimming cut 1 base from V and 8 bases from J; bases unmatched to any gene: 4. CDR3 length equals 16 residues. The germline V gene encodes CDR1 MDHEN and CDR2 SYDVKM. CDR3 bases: TGTGCCAGCAGTTTATTCCCGGGACAGGGGGATTCACCCCTCCACTTT. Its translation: CASSLFPGQGDSPLHF.

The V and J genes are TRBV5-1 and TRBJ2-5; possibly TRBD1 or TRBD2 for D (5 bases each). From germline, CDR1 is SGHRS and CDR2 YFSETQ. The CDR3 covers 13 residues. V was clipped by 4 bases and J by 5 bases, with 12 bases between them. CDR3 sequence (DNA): TGCGCCAGCAGCGGGATAGAGGGGGAGACCCAGTACTTC. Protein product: CASSGIEGETQYF.

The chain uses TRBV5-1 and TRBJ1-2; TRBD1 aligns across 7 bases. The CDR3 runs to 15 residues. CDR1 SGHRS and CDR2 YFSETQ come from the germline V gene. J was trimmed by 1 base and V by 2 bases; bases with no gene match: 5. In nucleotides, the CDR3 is TGCGCCAGCAGCTTCGGGACAGAATTTAACTATGGCTACACCTTC. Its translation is CASSFGTEFNYGYTF.

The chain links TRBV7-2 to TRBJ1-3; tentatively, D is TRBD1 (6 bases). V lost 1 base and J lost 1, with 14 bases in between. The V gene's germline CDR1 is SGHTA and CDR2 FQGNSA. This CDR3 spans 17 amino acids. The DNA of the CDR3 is TGTGCCAGCAGCTTAGAAGGGGGTGATACTTCTGGAAACACCATATATTTT. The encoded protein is CASSLEGGDTSGNTIYF.

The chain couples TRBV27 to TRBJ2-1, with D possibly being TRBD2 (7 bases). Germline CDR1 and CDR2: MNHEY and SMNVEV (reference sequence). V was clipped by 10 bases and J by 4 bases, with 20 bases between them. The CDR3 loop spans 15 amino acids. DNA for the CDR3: TGTGCCACCTACCCGGAAGGGGGGGCTTACAATGAGCAGTTCTTC. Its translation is CATYPEGGAYNEQFF.

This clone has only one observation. The CDR3 nucleotides are TGTGCCAGCAGCTTTTTAGGGGATATCCAAGAGACCCAGTACTTC. Translating it yields CASSFLGDIQETQYF. The chain carries TRBV5-5 and TRBJ2-5, with D possibly TRBD1 on 5 matching bases. The ends were cut back, 2 bases at V and 1 base at J, with 12 bases in the middle. The CDR3 spans 15 residues. Per the germline V gene, CDR1 is SGHKS and CDR2 is YYEKEE (reference sequence).

In DNA, the CDR3 is TGTGCCAGCAGCCTAGACAGGGGTGAAGAGACCCAGTACTTC. This encodes CASSLDRGEETQYF. V is TRBV7-2 and J is TRBJ2-5; 8 bases are shared with TRBD1. Germline CDR1 is SGHTA and CDR2 is FQGNSA. After removal of 5 bases from V and 3 bases from J, the junction contained 5 bases not matched to a gene. The CDR3 extends over 14 amino acids.

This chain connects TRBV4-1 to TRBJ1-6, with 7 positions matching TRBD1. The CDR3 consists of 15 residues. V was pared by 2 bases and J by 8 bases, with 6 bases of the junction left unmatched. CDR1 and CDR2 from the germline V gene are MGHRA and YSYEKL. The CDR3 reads CASSQWDRMDSPLHF. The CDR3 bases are TGCGCCAGCAGCCAATGGGACAGAATGGATTCACCCCTCCACTTT.

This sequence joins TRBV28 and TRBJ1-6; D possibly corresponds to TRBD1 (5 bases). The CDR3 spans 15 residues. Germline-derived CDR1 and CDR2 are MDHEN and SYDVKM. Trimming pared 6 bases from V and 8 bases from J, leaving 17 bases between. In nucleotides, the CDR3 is TGTGCCAGCAGCTGGAGAAGGGGAAGAGATTCACCCCTCCACTTT. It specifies CASSWRRGRDSPLHF.

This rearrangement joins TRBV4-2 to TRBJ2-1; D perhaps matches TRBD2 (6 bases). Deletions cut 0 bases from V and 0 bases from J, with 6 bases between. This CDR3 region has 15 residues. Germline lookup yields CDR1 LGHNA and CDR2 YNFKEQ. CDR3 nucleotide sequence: TGTGCCAGCAGCCAAGACGGGGGCTCCTACAATGAGCAGTTCTTC. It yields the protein CASSQDGGSYNEQFF.

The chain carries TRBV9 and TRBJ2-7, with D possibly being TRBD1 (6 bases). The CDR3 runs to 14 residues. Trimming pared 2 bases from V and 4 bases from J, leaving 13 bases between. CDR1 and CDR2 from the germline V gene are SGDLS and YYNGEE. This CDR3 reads CASSVGQRSYEQYF. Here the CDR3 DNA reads TGTGCCAGCAGCGTTGGACAGCGCTCGTACGAGCAGTACTTC.

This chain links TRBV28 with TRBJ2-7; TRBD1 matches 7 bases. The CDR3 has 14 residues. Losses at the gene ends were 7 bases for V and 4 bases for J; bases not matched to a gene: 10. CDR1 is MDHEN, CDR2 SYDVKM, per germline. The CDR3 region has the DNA TGTGCCAGCAAAACGACAGGGCCTCCTTACGAGCAGTACTTC. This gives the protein CASKTTGPPYEQYF. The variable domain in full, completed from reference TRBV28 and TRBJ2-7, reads DVKVTQSSRYLVKRTGEKVFLECVQDMDHENMFWYRQDPGLGLRLIYFSYDVKMKEKGDIPEGYSVSREKKERFSLILESASTNQTSMYLCASKTTGPPYEQYFGPGTRLTVT.

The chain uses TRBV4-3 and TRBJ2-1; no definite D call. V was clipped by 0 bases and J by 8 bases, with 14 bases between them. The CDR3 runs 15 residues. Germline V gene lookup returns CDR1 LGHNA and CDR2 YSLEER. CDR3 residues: CASSQERTTADEQFF. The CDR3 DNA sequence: TGCGCCAGCAGCCAAGAGCGCACCACGGCGGATGAGCAGTTCTTC.

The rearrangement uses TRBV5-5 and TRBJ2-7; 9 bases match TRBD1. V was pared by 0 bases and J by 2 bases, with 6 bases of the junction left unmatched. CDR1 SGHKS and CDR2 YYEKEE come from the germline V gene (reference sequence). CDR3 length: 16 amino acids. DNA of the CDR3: TGTGCCAGCAGCTTGGTAGGCGGGACAGGGACCTACGAGCAGTACTTC. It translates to CASSLVGGTGTYEQYF.

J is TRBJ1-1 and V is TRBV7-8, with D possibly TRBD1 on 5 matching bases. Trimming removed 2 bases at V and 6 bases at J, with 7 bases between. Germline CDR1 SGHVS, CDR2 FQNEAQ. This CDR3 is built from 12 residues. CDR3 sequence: CASSLRGAEAFF. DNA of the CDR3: TGTGCCAGCAGCTTAAGAGGGGCTGAAGCTTTCTTT. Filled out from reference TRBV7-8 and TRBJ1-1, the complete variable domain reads GAGVSQSPRYKVAKRGQDVALRCDPISGHVSLFWYQQALGQGPEFLTYFQNEAQLDKSGLPSDRFFAERPEGSVSTLKIQRTQQEDSAVYLCASSLRGAEAFFGQGTRLTVV.

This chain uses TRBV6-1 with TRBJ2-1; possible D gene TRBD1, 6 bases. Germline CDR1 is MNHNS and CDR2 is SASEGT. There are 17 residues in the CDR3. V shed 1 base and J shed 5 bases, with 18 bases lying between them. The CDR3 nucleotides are TGTGCCAGCAGTGAAGAGTTGAGGCAGGGGCGGAACAATGAGCAGTTCTTC. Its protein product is CASSEELRQGRNNEQFF.

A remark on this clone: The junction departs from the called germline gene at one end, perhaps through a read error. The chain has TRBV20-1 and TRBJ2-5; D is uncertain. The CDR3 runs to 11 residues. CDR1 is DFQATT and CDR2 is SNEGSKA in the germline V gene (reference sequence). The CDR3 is CSARDEVVQHF. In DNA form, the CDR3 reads TGCAGTGCTAGAGATGAAGTAGTTCAGCACTTC.

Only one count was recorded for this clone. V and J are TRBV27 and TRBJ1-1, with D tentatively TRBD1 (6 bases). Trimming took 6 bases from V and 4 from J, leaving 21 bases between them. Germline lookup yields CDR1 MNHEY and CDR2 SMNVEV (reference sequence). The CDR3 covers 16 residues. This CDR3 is CASRPDRRHTGTEAFF. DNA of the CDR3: TGTGCCAGCAGGCCCGACAGGAGACATACGGGCACTGAAGCTTTCTTT.